The 18 T cell receptor beta chains presented below share a single source sample, sequenced in a study of T cells in Graves' hyperthyroidism and ophthalmopathy. What was amplified from RNA transcripts were TCR beta CDR3 regions. Researchers ran a first-round RT-PCR on the TCR CDR3 using the HTBI primer set. TCRdb re-called the multiplex PCR reads through MiXCR, storing one row per CDR3 protein. The sample includes hundreds of thousands of distinct CDR3 sequences, roughly 21% seen only once; the top ten take about 50%. The sample was blood. The receptor source for this set is a man aged 35 to 55 with Graves' ophthalmopathy.

This clonotype was seen only a few times. This chain joins TRBV19 and TRBJ2-1, with a possible D match to TRBD1 (5 bases). CDR3 length equals 15 residues. Per the germline V gene, CDR1 is LNHDA and CDR2 is SQIVND (reference sequence). Trimming removed 4 bases at V and 2 bases at J, with 12 bases between. In nucleotides, the CDR3 is TGTGCCAGTAGTACCCGGACACAACCCTACAATGAGCAGTTCTTC. Residues: CASSTRTQPYNEQFF.

Many counts were recorded for this clonotype. This chain's CDR3 is CASRSMGGILYEQYF. The CDR3 DNA reads TGTGCCAGCAGGTCTATGGGGGGGATTCTCTACGAGCAGTACTTC. J is TRBJ2-7 and V is TRBV2; 7 nucleotides agree with TRBD2. The germline V gene has CDR1 SNHLY and CDR2 FYNNEI. With 6 bases clipped from V and 3 bases from J, the junction kept 11 bases outside the gene matches. The CDR3 length is 15 residues.

In its sample, this clonotype was seen a few times. The V call is TRBV15, the J call TRBJ2-5; weak D call: TRBD1 (5 bases). The CDR3 contains 17 residues. V was shortened by 0 bases and J by 5 bases, with 19 bases between the two germline ends. In germline, CDR1 is LNHNV, CDR2 YYDKDF (reference sequence). CDR3 in amino acids: CATSRDRSVPGIETQYF. The DNA for the CDR3 is TGTGCCACCAGCAGAGATCGAAGCGTCCCAGGGATTGAGACCCAGTACTTC.

This clonotype was detected only a few times. The CDR3 nucleotides are TGTGCCAGCAGCGCCCCCGGGACAGTCTTCCTCTATGGCTACACCTTC. It encodes CASSAPGTVFLYGYTF. V and J are TRBV7-2 and TRBJ1-2, with 7 positions matching TRBD1. The CDR3 extends over 16 amino acids. Germline CDR1 is SGHTA and CDR2 is FQGNSA. After removal of 5 bases from V and 4 bases from J, the junction contained 13 bases not matched to a gene.

The J gene is TRBJ1-4, the V gene TRBV27; 10 nucleotides align to TRBD1. The V gene end was trimmed by 5 bases and the J gene end by 8 bases; junction bases not matched to a gene: 5. This CDR3 is built from 14 residues. Per germline, CDR1 MNHEY and CDR2 SMNVEV (reference sequence). This chain's CDR3 is CASSQLTGGEKLFF. CDR3 in DNA: TGTGCCAGCAGTCAACTGACAGGGGGCGAAAAACTGTTTTTT.

V and J are TRBV12-3 or TRBV12-4 and TRBJ2-4; 7 bases agree with TRBD2. The CDR3 length is 14 residues. V lost 4 bases to trimming and J lost 9 bases; unmatched junction nucleotides: 9. CDR3: CASSSSGVFAIQYF. CDR3 DNA sequence: TGTGCCAGCAGTTCGAGCGGGGTATTTGCCATTCAGTACTTC.

This clonotype was recorded many times. The genes are TRBV5-1 and TRBJ1-2; the D gene is possibly TRBD1 (6 bases). CDR1 and CDR2 from the germline V gene are SGHRS and YFSETQ. With 0 bases removed from V and 7 bases from J, the gap between germline ends came to 10 bases. The CDR3 has 13 residues. The CDR3 DNA reads TGCGCCAGCAGCTTGGACGGGGGCGGTGGCTACACCTTC. This encodes CASSLDGGGGYTF.

The sample holds a few counts of this clonotype. The chain joins TRBV5-1 to TRBJ2-3; TRBD2 matches 10 bases. The CDR3 has 16 residues. Germline assignment: CDR1 SGHRS and CDR2 YFSETQ. With 4 bases clipped from V and 2 bases from J, the junction kept 7 bases outside the gene matches. Here the CDR3 reads CASSPGLARPTDTQYF. The CDR3 coding sequence is TGCGCCAGCAGCCCGGGACTAGCGCGACCCACAGATACGCAGTATTTT.

This clonotype turned up a few times. V is TRBV9 and J is TRBJ1-2; the match to TRBD1 covers 7 bases. This CDR3 spans 13 amino acids. Per germline, CDR1 SGDLS and CDR2 YYNGEE. Trimming removed 3 bases from V and 4 bases from J; junction bases left unmatched: 3. CDR3 in DNA: TGTGCCAGCAGCGATTGGACAGGCTATGGCTACACCTTC. Protein sequence: CASSDWTGYGYTF.

Only a few counts were recorded for this clonotype. The CDR3 DNA reads as TGTGCCAGCAGCCCTAACGGCTATGAGCAGTTCTTC. Encoded protein: CASSPNGYEQFF. V gene TRBV5-4 combines with J gene TRBJ2-1; D remains ambiguous. Trimming shortened V by 4 bases and J by 8 bases, and 10 bases separated the two germline ends. This CDR3 is built from 12 residues. Germline CDR1 and CDR2: SGHNT and YYREEE (reference sequence).

V and J are TRBV30 and TRBJ2-5, with D uncertain. CDR3 length equals 12 residues. Germline CDR1 GTSNPN, CDR2 SVGIG (reference sequence). Trimming removed 3 bases from V and 3 bases from J, with 8 bases in between. The CDR3 DNA reads TGTGCCTGGAGAGGGCAGGAAGAGACCCAGTACTTC. This encodes CAWRGQEETQYF.

This clonotype was seen ten or more times. V gene TRBV20-1 combines with J gene TRBJ1-5, with 7 positions matching TRBD1. The CDR3 extends over 14 amino acids. Germline V lookup: CDR1 DFQATT, CDR2 SNEGSKA (reference sequence). The V gene end was trimmed by 6 bases and the J gene end by 5 bases; junction bases not matched to a gene: 10. CDR3 bases: TGCAGTGCGAATAGACAGGGAGCGGATCAGCCCCAGCATTTT. Translation gives CSANRQGADQPQHF.

The chain carries TRBV20-1 and TRBJ2-5, with D maybe TRBD1 (5 bases). The germline V and J ends were trimmed by 4 bases and 5 bases, with 14 bases remaining between them. In germline, CDR1 is DFQATT, CDR2 SNEGSKA (reference sequence). The CDR3 runs to 13 residues. The CDR3 sequence: CSATPTRAETQYF. The CDR3 region has the DNA TGCAGTGCTACTCCCACCAGGGCGGAGACCCAGTACTTC.

This clonotype was detected many times. This chain links TRBV3-1 with TRBJ2-5, with 13 bases fitting TRBD2. The V and J ends lost 1 base and 2 bases, in that order; junction bases with no gene match: 1. The CDR3 length is 16 residues. The germline gives CDR1 LGHDT, CDR2 YNNKEL (reference sequence). The CDR3 nucleotides are TGTGCCAGCAGCCAAGGACTAGCGGGGGGACAAGAGACCCAGTACTTC. Translated: CASSQGLAGGQETQYF.

This clonotype has a count of ten or more. The chain couples TRBV3-1 to TRBJ1-6, with D perhaps matching TRBD1 (6 bases). With 2 bases removed from V and 10 bases from J, the gap between germline ends came to 15 bases. The V gene's germline CDR1 is LGHDT and CDR2 YNNKEL (reference sequence). The CDR3 is 15 residues long. CDR3 loop: CASSQSSGAESPLHF. The CDR3 coding sequence is TGTGCCAGCAGCCAAAGTTCAGGGGCCGAGTCACCCCTCCACTTT. Based on the CDR3 plus reference TRBV3-1 and TRBJ1-6, the full variable domain is DTAVSQTPKYLVTQMGNDKSIKCEQNLGHDTMYWYKQDSKKFLKIMFSYNNKELIINETVPNRFSPKSPDKAHLNLHINSLELGDSAVYFCASSQSSGAESPLHFGNGTRLTVT.

The table lists this clonotype with a few counts. The CDR3: CASSYRAAGGTYEQYF. The CDR3 DNA follows: TGTGCCAGCAGTTACCGGGCAGCGGGGGGGACCTACGAGCAGTACTTC. The chain links TRBV6-5 to TRBJ2-7, with 10 bases identical to TRBD2. CDR3 length: 16 residues. Looked up from germline, CDR1 is MNHEY and CDR2 is SVGAGI. Trimming cost V 2 bases and J 2 bases; bases outside gene matches: 6.

This clonotype was recorded many times. The V call is TRBV3-1, the J call TRBJ2-1; D call uncertain. Trimming shortened V by 0 bases and J by 2 bases, and 8 bases separated the two germline ends. CDR3 length: 15 residues. From germline, CDR1 is LGHDT and CDR2 YNNKEL (reference sequence). The CDR3 DNA follows: TGTGCCAGCAGCCAAGATGCGGCAGCCTACAATGAGCAGTTCTTC. Protein product: CASSQDAAAYNEQFF.

This clonotype was counted at least ten times. V is TRBV11-2 and J is TRBJ1-1; no firm D call. The CDR3 is 15 residues long. Germline loops: CDR1 SGHAT, CDR2 FQNNGV. The ends were cut back, 5 bases at V and 2 bases at J, with 15 bases in the middle. CDR3 protein: CASSKPPNINTEAFF. The CDR3 DNA follows: TGTGCCAGCAGCAAACCTCCGAATATAAACACTGAAGCTTTCTTT.